This T cell receptor beta chain was identified during a study of cytomegalovirus exposure and HLA in healthy donors. Regarding the study as a whole: An analysis done earlier found most TCR beta V segments productive about 87% or about 30% of the time.

The PCR ran on 60 Vbeta and 13 Jbeta primers. The assay was immunoSEQ multiplex PCR, and TCRdb's table has in-frame clones only and misses some. The sample lists over 150,000 clones, around 80% occurring once. The CDR3 consists of 16 residues. J was trimmed by 1 base and V by 4 bases; bases with no gene match: 3. CDR1 SGHTS and CDR2 YDEGEE come from the germline V gene. Concerning this clone itself: Its specificity is unknown.

This clonotype was obtained from a girl aged 2-10 years in good health and CMV-seropositive. The rearrangement links TRBV5-8 to TRBJ2-2; TRBD1 matches at 11 bases. The sequenced sample consisted of PBMCs. CDR3 loop: CASSQDRGRNTGELFF. The CDR3 nucleotides read TGTGCCAGCAGCCAGGACAGGGGGCGGAACACCGGGGAGCTGTTTTTT.